The clone carrying this T cell receptor (beta chain) was seen a few times. Its target is not known. The data belong to a study of CD4+ T cells in melanoma. Whole-study findings and limits: In melanoma, neoantigen-specific CD4+ T cells reportedly differed in differentiation state. CD8+ T cell, macrophage and B cell function reportedly correlated with neoantigen-specific CD4+ T cells.

This CDR3 contains 15 residues. With V trimmed by 1 base and J by 3 bases, 6 bases remained unmatched. From germline, CDR1 is LGHNA and CDR2 YSLEER. Using immunoSEQ multiplex PCR, the repertoire was profiled, and TCRdb retains in-frame clones only, with some absent. The sample carries around 100,000 clones, about nine tenths recorded once. The specimen was peripheral blood. This chain connects TRBV4-3 to TRBJ2-7, with 7 bases identical to TRBD1. This TCR was sampled from a human donor with melanoma. CDR3 in DNA: TGCGCCAGCAGCCAAGGTCGACAGGGCAACTACGAGCAGTACTTC. This codes for CASSQGRQGNYEQYF.